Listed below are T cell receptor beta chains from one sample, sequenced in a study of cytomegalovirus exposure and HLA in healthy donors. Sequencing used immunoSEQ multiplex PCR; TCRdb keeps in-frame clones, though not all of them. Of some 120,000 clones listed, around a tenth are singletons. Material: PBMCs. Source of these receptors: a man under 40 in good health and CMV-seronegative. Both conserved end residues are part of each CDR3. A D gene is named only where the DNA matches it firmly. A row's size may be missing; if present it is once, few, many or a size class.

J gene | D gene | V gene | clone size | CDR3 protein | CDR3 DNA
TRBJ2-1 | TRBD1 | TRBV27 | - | CASRSTGVNEQFF | TGTGCCAGCAGATCCACAGGGGTCAATGAGCAGTTCTTC
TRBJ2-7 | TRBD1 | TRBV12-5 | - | CASGADRVGSEQYF | TGTGCTAGTGGTGCCGACAGGGTCGGGTCCGAGCAGTACTTC
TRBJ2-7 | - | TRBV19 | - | CASSIVRGFEQYF | TGTGCCAGTAGTATAGTTCGGGGGTTTGAGCAGTACTTC
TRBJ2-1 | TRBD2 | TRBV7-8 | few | CASSFHGGLHSEEQFF | TGTGCCAGCAGCTTCCATGGGGGACTACATTCTGAGGAGCAGTTCTTC
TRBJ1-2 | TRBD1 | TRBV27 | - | CASSLFPDRGTPYGYTF | TGTGCCAGCAGTTTATTCCCAGACAGGGGGACCCCATATGGCTACACCTTC
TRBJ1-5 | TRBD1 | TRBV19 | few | CASSIGIGTGGQPQHF | TGTGCCAGTAGTATAGGCATAGGGACAGGTGGTCAGCCCCAGCATTTT
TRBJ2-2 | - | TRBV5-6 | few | CASSLASGELFF | TGTGCCAGCAGCTTGGCGTCCGGGGAGCTGTTTTTT
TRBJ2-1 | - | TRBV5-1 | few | CASSLGQGYNEQFF | TGCGCCAGCAGCTTGGGGCAGGGGTACAATGAGCAGTTCTTC
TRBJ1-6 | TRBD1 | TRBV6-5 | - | CASQGGSYNSPLHF | TGTGCCAGTCAGGGGGGCTCCTATAATTCACCCCTCCACTTT
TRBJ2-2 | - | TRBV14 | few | CASSQVPGRTGELFF | TGTGCCAGCAGCCAAGTTCCAGGGCGGACCGGGGAGCTGTTTTTT
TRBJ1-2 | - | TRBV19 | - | CASTYSGGYTF | TGTGCCAGTACGTACAGTGGTGGCTACACCTTC
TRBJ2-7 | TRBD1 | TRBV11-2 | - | CASSLLGTGDLYEQYF | TGTGCCAGCAGCTTGTTGGGGACAGGAGACCTTTACGAGCAGTACTTC
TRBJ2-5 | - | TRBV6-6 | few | CASSEGEETQYF | TGTGCCAGCTCGGAGGGAGAAGAGACCCAGTACTTC
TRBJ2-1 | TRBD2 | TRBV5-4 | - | CASSLYSSGGYNEQFF | TGTGCCAGCAGCTTGTACTCTAGCGGGGGTTACAATGAGCAGTTCTTC
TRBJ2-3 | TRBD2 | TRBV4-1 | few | CASKISQSQRETTQYF | TGCGCCAGCAAAATCAGCCAGTCCCAGCGGGAGACTACGCAGTATTTT
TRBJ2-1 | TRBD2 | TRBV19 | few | CASSMGLAGKGGEQFF | TGTGCCAGTAGTATGGGTCTAGCGGGAAAGGGCGGTGAGCAGTTCTTC
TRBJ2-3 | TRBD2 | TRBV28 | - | CASTPGSGRAGTDTQYF | TGCGCCAGCACCCCAGGGAGCGGGAGGGCGGGCACAGATACGCAGTATTTT
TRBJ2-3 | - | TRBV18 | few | CASSSSTDTQYF | TGTGCCAGCTCATCTAGCACAGATACGCAGTATTTT
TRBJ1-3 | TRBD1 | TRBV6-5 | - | CASSLDRGSGNTIYF | TGTGCCAGCAGTTTAGACAGGGGCTCTGGAAACACCATATATTTT
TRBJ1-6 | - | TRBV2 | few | CASSAGLPNSPLHF | TGTGCCAGCAGTGCTGGGCTGCCGAATTCACCCCTCCACTTT
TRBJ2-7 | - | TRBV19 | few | CASSILRLPSSYEQYF | TGTGCCAGTAGTATTCTTAGACTACCGAGCTCCTACGAGCAGTACTTC
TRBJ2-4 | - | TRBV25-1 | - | CASSGGGVAKNIQYF | TGTGCCAGCAGTGGTGGGGGCGTTGCCAAAAACATTCAGTACTTC
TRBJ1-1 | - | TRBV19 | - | CASRSGLNTEAFF | TGTGCCAGTAGATCGGGGTTGAACACTGAAGCTTTCTTT
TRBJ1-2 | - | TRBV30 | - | CAWSGTAEVGYTF | TGTGCCTGGAGTGGAACCGCCGAGGTGGGCTACACCTTC
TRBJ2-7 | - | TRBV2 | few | CASSSDSYEQYF | TGTGCCAGCAGTTCTGACAGCTACGAGCAGTACTTC
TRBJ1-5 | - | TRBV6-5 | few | CASGPNGNQPQHF | TGTGCCAGCGGCCCCAACGGCAATCAGCCCCAGCATTTT
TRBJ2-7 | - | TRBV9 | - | CASSVGGTASSYEQYF | TGTGCCAGCAGCGTTGGGGGGACAGCTAGCTCCTACGAGCAGTACTTC
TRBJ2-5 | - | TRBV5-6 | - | CASSLSAPTAQYF | TGTGCCAGCAGCTTGAGCGCCCCCACGGCCCAGTACTTC
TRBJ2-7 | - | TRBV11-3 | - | CASSLLLDSSYEQYF | TGTGCCAGCAGCTTACTCTTGGACAGCTCCTACGAGCAGTACTTC
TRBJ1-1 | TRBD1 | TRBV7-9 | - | CASSPQGSTEAFF | TGTGCCAGCAGCCCACAGGGGTCGACTGAAGCTTTCTTT
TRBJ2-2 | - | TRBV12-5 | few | CASGPDTGELFF | TGTGCTAGTGGTCCAGACACCGGGGAGCTGTTTTTT
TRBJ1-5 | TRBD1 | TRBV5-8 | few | CASSEGQGAAPQHF | TGTGCCAGCAGCGAGGGACAGGGGGCCGCGCCCCAGCATTTT
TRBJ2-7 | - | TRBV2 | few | CASSSQGIHEQYF | TGTGCCAGCAGTTCCCAGGGGATCCACGAGCAGTACTTC
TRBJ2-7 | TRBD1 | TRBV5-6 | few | CASSDIPGTGIYEQYF | TGTGCCAGCAGCGACATACCAGGGACAGGGATCTACGAGCAGTACTTC
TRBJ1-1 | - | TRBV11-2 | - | CASSLRVGAAEAFF | TGTGCCAGCAGCTTGAGGGTAGGAGCCGCTGAAGCTTTCTTT
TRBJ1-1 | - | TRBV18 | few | CASSPPSLNTEAFF | TGTGCCAGCTCACCACCGTCACTAAACACTGAAGCTTTCTTT
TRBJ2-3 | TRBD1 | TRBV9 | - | CASSVAFQGAVSDTQYF | TGTGCCAGCAGCGTAGCTTTCCAGGGGGCCGTATCAGATACGCAGTATTTT
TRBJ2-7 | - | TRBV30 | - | CAFLRERAYEQYF | TGTGCCTTTCTCCGGGAAAGAGCCTACGAGCAGTACTTC
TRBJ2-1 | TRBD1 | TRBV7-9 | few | CASSQSDRVGEQFF | TGTGCCAGCAGCCAATCGGACAGGGTCGGAGAGCAGTTCTTC
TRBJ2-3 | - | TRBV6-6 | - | CASSYLASGTDTQYF | TGTGCCAGCAGTTACTTGGCTAGCGGCACAGATACGCAGTATTTT
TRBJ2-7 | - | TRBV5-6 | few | CASSLLAQGSYEQYF | TGTGCCAGCAGCCTATTGGCCCAGGGCTCCTACGAGCAGTACTTC
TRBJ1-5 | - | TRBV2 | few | CASTEGQLNQPQHF | TGTGCCAGCACCGAAGGACAGCTCAATCAGCCCCAGCATTTT
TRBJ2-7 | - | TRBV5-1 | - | CASSPRQYF | TGCGCCAGCAGCCCCAGGCAGTACTTC
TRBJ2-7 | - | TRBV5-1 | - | CASSFPGTGGISGLAASYEQYF | TGCGCCAGCAGCTTCCCCGGGACAGGGGGAATCTCAGGACTAGCGGCATCCTACGAGCAGTACTTC
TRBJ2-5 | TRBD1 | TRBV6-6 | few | CASSQGQQETQYF | TGTGCCAGCAGCCAGGGACAGCAAGAGACCCAGTACTTC
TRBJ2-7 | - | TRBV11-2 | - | CASSQIRDTAYEQYF | TGTGCCAGCAGCCAAATCCGGGACACAGCCTACGAGCAGTACTTC